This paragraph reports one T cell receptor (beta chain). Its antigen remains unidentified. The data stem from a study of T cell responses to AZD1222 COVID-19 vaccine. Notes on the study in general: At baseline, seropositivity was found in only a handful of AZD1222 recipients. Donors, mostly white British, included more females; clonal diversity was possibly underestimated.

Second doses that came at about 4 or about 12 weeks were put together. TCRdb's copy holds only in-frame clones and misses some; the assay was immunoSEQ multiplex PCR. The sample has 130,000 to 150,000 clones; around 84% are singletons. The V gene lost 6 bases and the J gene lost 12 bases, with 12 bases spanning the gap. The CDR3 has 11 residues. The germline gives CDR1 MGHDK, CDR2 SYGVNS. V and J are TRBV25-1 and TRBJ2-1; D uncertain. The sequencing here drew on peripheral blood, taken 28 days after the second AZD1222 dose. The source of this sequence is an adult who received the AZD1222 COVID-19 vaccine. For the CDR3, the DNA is TGTGCCAGCAGGCACGACATTGTGCAGTTCTTC. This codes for CASRHDIVQFF.